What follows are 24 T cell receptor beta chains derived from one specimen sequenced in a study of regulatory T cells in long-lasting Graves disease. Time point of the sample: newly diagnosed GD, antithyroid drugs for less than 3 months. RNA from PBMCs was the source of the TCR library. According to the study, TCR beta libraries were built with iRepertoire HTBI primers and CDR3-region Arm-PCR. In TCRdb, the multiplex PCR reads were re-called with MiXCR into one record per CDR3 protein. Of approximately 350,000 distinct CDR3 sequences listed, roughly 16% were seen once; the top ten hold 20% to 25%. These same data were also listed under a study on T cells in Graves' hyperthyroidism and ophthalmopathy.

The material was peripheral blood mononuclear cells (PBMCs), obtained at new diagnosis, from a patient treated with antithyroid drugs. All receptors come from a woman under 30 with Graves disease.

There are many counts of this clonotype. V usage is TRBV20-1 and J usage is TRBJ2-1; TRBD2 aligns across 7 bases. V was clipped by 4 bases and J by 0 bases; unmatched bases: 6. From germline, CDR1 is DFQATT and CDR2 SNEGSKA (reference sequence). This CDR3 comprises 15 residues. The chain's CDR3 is CSANSGASSYNEQFF. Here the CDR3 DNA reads TGCAGTGCTAACAGCGGGGCGAGCTCCTACAATGAGCAGTTCTTC.

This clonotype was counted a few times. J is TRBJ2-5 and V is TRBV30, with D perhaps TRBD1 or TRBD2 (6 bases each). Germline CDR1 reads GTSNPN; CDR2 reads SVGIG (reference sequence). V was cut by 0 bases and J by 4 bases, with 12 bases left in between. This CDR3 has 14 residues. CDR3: CAWSVKGGGETQYF. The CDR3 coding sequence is TGTGCCTGGAGTGTAAAAGGGGGAGGAGAGACCCAGTACTTC.

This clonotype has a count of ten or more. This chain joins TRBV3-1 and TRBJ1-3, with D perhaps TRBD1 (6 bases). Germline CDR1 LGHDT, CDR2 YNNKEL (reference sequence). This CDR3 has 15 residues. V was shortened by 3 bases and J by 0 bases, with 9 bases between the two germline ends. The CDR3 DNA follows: TGTGCCAGCAGCCAGGGGGCCCTCTCTGGAAACACCATATATTTT. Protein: CASSQGALSGNTIYF.

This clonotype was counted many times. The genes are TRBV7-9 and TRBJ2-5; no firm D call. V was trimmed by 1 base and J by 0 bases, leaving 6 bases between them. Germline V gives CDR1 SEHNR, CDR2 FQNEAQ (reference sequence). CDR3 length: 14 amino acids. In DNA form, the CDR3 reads TGTGCCAGCAGCTTAGGAGAGTACCAAGAGACCCAGTACTTC. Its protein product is CASSLGEYQETQYF.

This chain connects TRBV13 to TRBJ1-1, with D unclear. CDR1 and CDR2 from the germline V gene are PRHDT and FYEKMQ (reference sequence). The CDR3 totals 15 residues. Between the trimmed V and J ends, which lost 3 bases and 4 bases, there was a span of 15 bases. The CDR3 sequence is CASSLYTLSPTEAFF. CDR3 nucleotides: TGTGCCAGCAGCTTGTACACCCTGAGCCCCACTGAAGCTTTCTTT. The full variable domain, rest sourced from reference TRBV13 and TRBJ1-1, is AAGVIQSPRHLIKEKRETATLKCYPIPRHDTVYWYQQGPGQDPQFLISFYEKMQSDKGSIPDRFSAQQFSDYHSELNMSSLELGDSALYFCASSLYTLSPTEAFFGQGTRLTVV.

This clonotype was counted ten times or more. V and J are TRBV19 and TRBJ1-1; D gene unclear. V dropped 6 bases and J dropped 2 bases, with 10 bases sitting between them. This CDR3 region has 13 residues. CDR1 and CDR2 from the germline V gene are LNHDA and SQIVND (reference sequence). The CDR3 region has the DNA TGTGCCAGTAGAGAGACACCCAACACTGAAGCTTTCTTT. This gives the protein CASRETPNTEAFF.

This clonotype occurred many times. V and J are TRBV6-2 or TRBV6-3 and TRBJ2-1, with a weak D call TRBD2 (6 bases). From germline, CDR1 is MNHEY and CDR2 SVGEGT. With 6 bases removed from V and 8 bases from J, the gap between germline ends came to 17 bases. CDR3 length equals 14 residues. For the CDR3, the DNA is TGTGCCAGCAGGTTCGGCCTAGCGAGGGATGAGCAGTTCTTC. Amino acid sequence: CASRFGLARDEQFF.

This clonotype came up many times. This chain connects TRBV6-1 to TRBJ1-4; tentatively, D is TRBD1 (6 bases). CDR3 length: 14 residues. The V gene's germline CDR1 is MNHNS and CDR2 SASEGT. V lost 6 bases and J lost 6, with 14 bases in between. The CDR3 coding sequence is TGTGCCAGCAGGAAACAGGGCGACCATGAAAAACTGTTTTTT. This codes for CASRKQGDHEKLFF.

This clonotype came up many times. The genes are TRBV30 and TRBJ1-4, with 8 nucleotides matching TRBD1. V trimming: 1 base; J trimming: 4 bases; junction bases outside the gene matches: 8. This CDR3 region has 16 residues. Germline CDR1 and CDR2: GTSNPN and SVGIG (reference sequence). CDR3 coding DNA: TGTGCCTGGAGTGCGTCCCGGACAGGGTTTAATGAAAAACTGTTTTTT. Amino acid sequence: CAWSASRTGFNEKLFF. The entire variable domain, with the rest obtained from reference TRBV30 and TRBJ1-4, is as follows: SQTIHQWPATLVQPVGSPLSLECTVEGTSNPNLYWYRQAAGRGLQLLFYSVGIGQISSEVPQNLSASRPQDRQFILSSKKLLLSDSGFYLCAWSASRTGFNEKLFFGSGTQLSVL.

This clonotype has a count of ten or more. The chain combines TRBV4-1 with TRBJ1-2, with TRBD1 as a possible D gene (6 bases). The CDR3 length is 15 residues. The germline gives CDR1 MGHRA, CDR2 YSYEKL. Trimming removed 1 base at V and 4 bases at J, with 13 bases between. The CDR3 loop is CASSQVREGVYGYTF. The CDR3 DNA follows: TGCGCCAGCAGCCAAGTTCGAGAGGGGGTCTATGGCTACACCTTC.

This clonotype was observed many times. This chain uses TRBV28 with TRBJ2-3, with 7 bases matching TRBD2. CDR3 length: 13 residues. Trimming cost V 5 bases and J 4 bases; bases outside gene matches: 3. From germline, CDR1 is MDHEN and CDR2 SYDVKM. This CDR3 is CASSLGRADTQYF. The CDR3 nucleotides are TGTGCCAGCAGTCTTGGGAGGGCAGATACGCAGTATTTT.

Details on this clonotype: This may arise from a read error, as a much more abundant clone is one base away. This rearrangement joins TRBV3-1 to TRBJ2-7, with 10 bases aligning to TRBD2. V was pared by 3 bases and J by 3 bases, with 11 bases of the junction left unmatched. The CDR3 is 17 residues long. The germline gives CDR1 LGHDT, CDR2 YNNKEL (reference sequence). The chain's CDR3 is CASSHEILAGANYEQYF. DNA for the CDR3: TGTGCCAGCAGCCACGAAATCCTAGCGGGGGCCAACTACGAGCAGTACTTC.

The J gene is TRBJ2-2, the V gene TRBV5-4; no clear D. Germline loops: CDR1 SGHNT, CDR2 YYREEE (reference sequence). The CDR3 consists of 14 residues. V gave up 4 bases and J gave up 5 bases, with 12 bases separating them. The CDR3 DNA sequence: TGTGCCAGCAGCCAAGACGTGAGGACCGGGGAGCTGTTTTTT. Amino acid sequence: CASSQDVRTGELFF. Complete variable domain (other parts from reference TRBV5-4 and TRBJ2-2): ETGVTQSPTHLIKTRGQQVTLRCSSQSGHNTVSWYQQALGQGPQFIFQYYREEENGRGNFPPRFSGLQFPNYSSELNVNALELDDSALYLCASSQDVRTGELFFGEGSRLTVL.

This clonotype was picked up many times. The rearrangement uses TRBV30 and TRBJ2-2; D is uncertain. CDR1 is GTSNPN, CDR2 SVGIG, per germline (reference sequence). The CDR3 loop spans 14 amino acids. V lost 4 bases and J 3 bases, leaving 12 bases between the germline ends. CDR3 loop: CAWKGSSHTGELFF. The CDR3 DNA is TGTGCCTGGAAAGGGTCTTCACACACCGGGGAGCTGTTTTTT.

The CDR3 DNA is TGTGCCAGCAGCGGTCCGGGACAGGCATCCTACGAGCAGTACTTC. The encoded protein is CASSGPGQASYEQYF. The V gene is TRBV7-9, the J gene TRBJ2-7; 8 positions match TRBD1. The trim removed 5 bases at V and 1 base at J, leaving 7 bases unmatched. The CDR3 has 15 amino acids. Germline-derived CDR1 and CDR2 are SEHNR and FQNEAQ (reference sequence).

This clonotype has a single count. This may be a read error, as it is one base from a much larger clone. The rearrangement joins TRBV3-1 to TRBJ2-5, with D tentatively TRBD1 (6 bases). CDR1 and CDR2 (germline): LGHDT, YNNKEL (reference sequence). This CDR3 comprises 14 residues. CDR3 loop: CASRQAGTTQTQYF. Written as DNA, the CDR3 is TGTGCCAGCCGCCAAGCCGGGACAACCCAGACCCAGTACTTC.

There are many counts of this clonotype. Here the CDR3 reads CASSPTQSQETQYF. The CDR3 bases are TGTGCCAGCTCACCAACCCAGAGCCAAGAGACCCAGTACTTC. The chain carries TRBV18 and TRBJ2-5; no clear D gene. The germline V and J ends were trimmed by 2 bases and 1 base, with 8 bases remaining between them. Germline loops: CDR1 KGHSH, CDR2 LQKENI. CDR3 size: 14 residues.

Here the CDR3 reads CASSVPGDMNTEAFF. CDR3 nucleotides: TGCGCCAGCAGCGTGCCGGGAGATATGAACACTGAAGCTTTCTTT. V gene TRBV5-1 combines with J gene TRBJ1-1; no definite D call. There are 15 residues in the CDR3. Trimming cost V 4 bases and J 0 bases, with 13 bases left between them. Germline values: CDR1 SGHRS, CDR2 YFSETQ.

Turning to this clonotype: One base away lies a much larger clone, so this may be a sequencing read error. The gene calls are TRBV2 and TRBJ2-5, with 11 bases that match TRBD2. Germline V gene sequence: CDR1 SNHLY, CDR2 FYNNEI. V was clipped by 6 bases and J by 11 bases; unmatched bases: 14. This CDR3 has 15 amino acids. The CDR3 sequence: CASRELAGARGEQYF. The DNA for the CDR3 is TGTGCCAGCAGAGAACTAGCGGGAGCCAGGGGTGAGCAGTACTTC.

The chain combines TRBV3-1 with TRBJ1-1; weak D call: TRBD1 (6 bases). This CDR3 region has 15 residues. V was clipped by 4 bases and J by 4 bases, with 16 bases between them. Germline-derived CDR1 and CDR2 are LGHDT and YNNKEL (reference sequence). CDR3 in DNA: TGTGCCAGCAGCCTCGGGAGGGGGACGGGCACTGAAGCTTTCTTT. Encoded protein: CASSLGRGTGTEAFF.

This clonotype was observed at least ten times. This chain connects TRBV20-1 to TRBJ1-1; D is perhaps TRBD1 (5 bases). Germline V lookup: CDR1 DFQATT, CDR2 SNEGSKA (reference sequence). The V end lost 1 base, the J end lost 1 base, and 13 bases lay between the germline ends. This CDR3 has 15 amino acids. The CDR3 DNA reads TGCAGTGCTAGAGTATCCGGACAAGAGAACACTGAAGCTTTCTTT. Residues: CSARVSGQENTEAFF.

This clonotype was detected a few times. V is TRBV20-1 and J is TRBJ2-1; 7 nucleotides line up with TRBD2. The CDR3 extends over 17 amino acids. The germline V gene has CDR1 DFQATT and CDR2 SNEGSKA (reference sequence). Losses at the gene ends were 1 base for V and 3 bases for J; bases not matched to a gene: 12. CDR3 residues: CSARVKGRRENYNEQFF. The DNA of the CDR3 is TGCAGTGCTAGAGTTAAGGGAAGGCGGGAGAACTACAATGAGCAGTTCTTC.

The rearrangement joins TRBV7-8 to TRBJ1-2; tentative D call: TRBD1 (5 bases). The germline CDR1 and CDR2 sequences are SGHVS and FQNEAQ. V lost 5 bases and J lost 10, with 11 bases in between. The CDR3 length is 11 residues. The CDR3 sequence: CASSRVGDYTF. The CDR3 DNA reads TGTGCCAGCAGCCGAGTGGGGGACTACACCTTC.

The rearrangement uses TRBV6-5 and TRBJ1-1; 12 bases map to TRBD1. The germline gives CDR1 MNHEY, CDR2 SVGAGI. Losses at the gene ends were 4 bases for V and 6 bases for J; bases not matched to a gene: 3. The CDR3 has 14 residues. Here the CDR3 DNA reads TGTGCCAGCAGTTGGGACAGGGGGCCGGCTGAAGCTTTCTTT. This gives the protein CASSWDRGPAEAFF.